The 26 T cell receptor beta chains reported below all come from one sample, sequenced in a study of blood T cell repertoires in COVID-19. Some clones are missing from TCRdb's copy, which holds only in-frame ones; the method was immunoSEQ multiplex PCR. Seen here are 55,000 to 75,000 clones, about 80% observed once, and the top ten hold around 10%. Sequences were obtained from peripheral blood. The source is an elderly man with COVID-19, enrolled during active disease.

The chain uses TRBV14 and TRBJ2-1; tentatively, D is TRBD2 (6 bases). Germline CDR1 and CDR2: SGHDN and FVKESK. Between the trimmed V and J ends, which lost 6 bases and 10 bases, there was a span of 19 bases. This CDR3 region has 14 residues. The CDR3 loop reads CASRSMGPREEQFF. Here the CDR3 DNA reads TGTGCCAGCAGGAGTATGGGACCTCGGGAGGAGCAGTTCTTC. The whole variable domain, filled in from reference TRBV14 and TRBJ2-1, reads EAGVTQFPSHSVIEKGQTVTLRCDPISGHDNLYWYRRVMGKEIKFLLHFVKESKQDESGMPNNRFLAERTGGTYSTLKVQPAELEDSGVYFCASRSMGPREEQFFGPGTRLTVL.

CDR3 protein: CASSPGGAYNEQFF. The CDR3 DNA reads TGTGCCAGCAGCCCCGGCGGGGCATACAATGAGCAGTTCTTC. The chain employs TRBV11-3 and TRBJ2-1, with D perhaps TRBD2 (6 bases). CDR1 SGHNT and CDR2 YENEEA come from the germline V gene. This CDR3 is 14 amino acids long. With 5 bases removed from V and 4 bases from J, the gap between germline ends came to 12 bases. Based on the CDR3 plus reference TRBV11-3 and TRBJ2-1, the full variable domain is EAGVVQSPRYKIIEKKQPVAFWCNPISGHNTLYWYLQNLGQGPELLIRYENEEAVDDSQLPKDRFSAERLKGVDSTLKIQPAELGDSAVYLCASSPGGAYNEQFFGPGTRLTVL.

The gene calls are TRBV5-1 and TRBJ1-1; no clear D gene. The germline CDR1 and CDR2 sequences are SGHRS and YFSETQ. The CDR3 is made up of 15 amino acids. V was shortened by 0 bases and J by 11 bases, with 20 bases between the two germline ends. CDR3 nucleotides: TGCGCCAGCAGCTTGGAGGCCACAGACTCCCGAGGGGCTTTCTTT. Its translation: CASSLEATDSRGAFF. Full variable domain (missing parts from reference TRBV5-1 and TRBJ1-1): KAGVTQTPRYLIKTRGQQVTLSCSPISGHRSVSWYQQTPGQGLQFLFEYFSETQRNKGNFPGRFSGRQFSNSRSEMNVSTLELGDSALYLCASSLEATDSRGAFFGQGTRLTVV.

On this clone: An end of the junction differs from the germline gene, which may be a read error. The CDR3 reads CATGETIYNEQFF. CDR3 nucleotide sequence: TGTGCCACCGGTGAGACTATTTATAATGAGCAGTTCTTC. The chain joins TRBV24-1 to TRBJ2-1; D possibly corresponds to TRBD2 (5 bases). The V gene's germline CDR1 is KGHDR and CDR2 SFDVKD. The CDR3 is 13 amino acids.

This chain links TRBV7-9 with TRBJ1-4; maybe TRBD1 (5 bases). The CDR3 is 13 residues long. Between the trimmed V and J ends, which lost 2 bases and 6 bases, there was a span of 7 bases. Germline CDR1 is SEHNR and CDR2 is FQNEAQ (reference sequence). In DNA form, the CDR3 reads TGTGCCAGCAGCTTATTAGGGGATGAAAAACTGTTTTTT. Its translation is CASSLLGDEKLFF. The full variable domain, with the rest looked up from reference TRBV7-9 and TRBJ1-4, is DTGVSQNPRHKITKRGQNVTFRCDPISEHNRLYWYRQTLGQGPEFLTYFQNEAQLEKSRLLSDRFSAERPKGSFSTLEIQRTEQGDSAMYLCASSLLGDEKLFFGSGTQLSVL.

V and J are TRBV27 and TRBJ1-2; 10 bases are shared with TRBD1. The CDR3 consists of 12 residues. The ends lost 6 bases at V and 6 bases at J; junction bases unmatched: 1. CDR1 is MNHEY, CDR2 SMNVEV, per germline (reference sequence). The CDR3 loop reads CASRGTGDGYTF. CDR3 in DNA: TGTGCCAGCAGAGGGACAGGGGATGGCTACACCTTC.

V usage is TRBV18 and J usage is TRBJ1-1, with 9 bases aligning to TRBD1. V gave up 3 bases and J gave up 2 bases; unmatched junction bases: 7. Per germline, CDR1 KGHSH and CDR2 LQKENI. This CDR3 has 16 amino acids. The CDR3 coding sequence is TGTGCCAGCTCACCCGGCCAGGACAGGGGAAACACTGAAGCTTTCTTT. It is translated as CASSPGQDRGNTEAFF.

The chain couples TRBV7-3 to TRBJ1-2; 11 nucleotides agree with TRBD1. The germline V gene has CDR1 SGHTA and CDR2 FQGTGA. The V and J ends lost 3 bases and 3 bases, in that order; junction bases with no gene match: 9. The CDR3 length is 17 residues. The DNA of the CDR3 is TGTGCCAGCAGCTTTACCTCCGGGACAGGGGGATACTATGGCTACACCTTC. Its protein is CASSFTSGTGGYYGYTF.

The V gene is TRBV19, the J gene TRBJ1-4; 9 bases map to TRBD1. CDR1 and CDR2 (germline): LNHDA, SQIVND (reference sequence). The V gene end was trimmed by 5 bases and the J gene end by 6 bases; junction bases not matched to a gene: 7. CDR3 length equals 15 residues. The CDR3 DNA follows: TGTGCCAGTAGTGTACAGGGGGCTACGGATGAAAAACTGTTTTTT. This encodes CASSVQGATDEKLFF.

The rearrangement uses TRBV27 and TRBJ1-5, with 10 bases that match TRBD1. Germline lookup yields CDR1 MNHEY and CDR2 SMNVEV (reference sequence). V lost 6 bases, J lost 6 bases, and 8 bases stayed unmatched. The CDR3 consists of 15 residues. CDR3 DNA sequence: TGTGCCAGCAGAGCCGGGACAGGGGCCGGTCAGCCCCAGCATTTT. This translates into CASRAGTGAGQPQHF.

This sequence joins TRBV4-1 and TRBJ2-1; 8 bases agree with TRBD2. The CDR3 is made up of 15 amino acids. V shed 1 base, J shed 9 bases, and the junction held 8 bases outside the gene matches. Germline V CDR1 and CDR2: MGHRA, YSYEKL. CDR3 nucleotide sequence: TGCGCCAGCAGCCAAGCCATGCGGGGGGACCGTGAGCAGTTCTTC. Translated, it gives CASSQAMRGDREQFF.

The chain links TRBV6-2 or TRBV6-3 to TRBJ2-3, with TRBD2 as a possible D gene (5 bases). Deletions cut 2 bases from V and 2 bases from J, with 17 bases between. The CDR3 is 17 amino acids. The germline CDR1 and CDR2 sequences are MNHEY and SVGEGT. Here the CDR3 DNA reads TGTGCCAGCAGTTACGAAGGCGAAGCGGCCATCACAGATACGCAGTATTTT. Its translation: CASSYEGEAAITDTQYF.

V and J are TRBV28 and TRBJ1-5; 9 bases map to TRBD1. Losses at the gene ends were 4 bases for V and 7 bases for J; bases not matched to a gene: 11. Germline V gene sequence: CDR1 MDHEN, CDR2 SYDVKM. The CDR3 has 16 amino acids. CDR3 amino acids: CASSSMADRGTQPQHF. CDR3 in DNA: TGTGCCAGCAGTTCGATGGCGGACAGGGGTACGCAGCCCCAGCATTTT.

The gene calls are TRBV19 and TRBJ1-5; 7 bases match TRBD1. V was pared by 9 bases and J by 1 base, with 12 bases of the junction left unmatched. The CDR3 contains 16 residues. Germline values: CDR1 LNHDA, CDR2 SQIVND (reference sequence). CDR3 amino acids: CASVRQGLRSNQPQHF. CDR3 coding DNA: TGTGCCAGCGTCAGACAGGGCCTCAGGAGCAATCAGCCCCAGCATTTT.

This chain connects TRBV28 to TRBJ1-1; no clear D gene. CDR1 is MDHEN and CDR2 is SYDVKM in the germline V gene. V was cut by 7 bases and J by 0 bases, with 6 bases left in between. This CDR3 spans 12 amino acids. CDR3 bases: TGTGCCAGCAATTACATGAACACTGAAGCTTTCTTT. The encoded protein is CASNYMNTEAFF.

J is TRBJ1-4 and V is TRBV6-2 or TRBV6-3; 8 bases fit TRBD1. V shed 6 bases, J shed 6 bases, and the junction held 6 bases outside the gene matches. Germline assignment: CDR1 MNHEY and CDR2 SVGEGT. CDR3 length equals 14 residues. The DNA for the CDR3 is TGTGCCAGCAGCCCTACAGGGGGGGATGAAAAACTGTTTTTT. Its protein product is CASSPTGGDEKLFF.

This clone appeared once. The genes are TRBV2 and TRBJ1-4; D is unclear. Germline V gene lookup returns CDR1 SNHLY and CDR2 FYNNEI. V lost 6 bases and J lost 7, with 12 bases in between. The CDR3 is 13 residues long. CDR3 sequence: CASSPEAGEKLFF. Here the CDR3 DNA reads TGTGCCAGCAGCCCCGAGGCGGGTGAAAAACTGTTTTTT.

There are a few counts of this clone. The rearrangement links TRBV7-9 to TRBJ1-1; 8 bases are a match to TRBD1. The J segment lost 0 bases and the V segment lost 5 bases, leaving 11 bases of the junction unmatched. The CDR3 totals 17 residues. CDR1 is SEHNR and CDR2 is FQNEAQ in the germline V gene (reference sequence). The CDR3 sequence: CASSTRRQGIMNTEAFF. The CDR3 coding sequence is TGTGCCAGCAGCACCCGACGACAGGGGATTATGAACACTGAAGCTTTCTTT.

This sequence joins TRBV7-9 and TRBJ1-1; D is possibly TRBD1 (6 bases). The CDR3 spans 14 residues. V was clipped by 1 base and J by 6 bases, with 12 bases between them. From germline, CDR1 is SEHNR and CDR2 FQNEAQ (reference sequence). The DNA of the CDR3 is TGTGCCAGCAGCTTAGATCGGCAGGGGTCTGAAGCTTTCTTT. Its protein product is CASSLDRQGSEAFF.

The V gene is TRBV7-3, the J gene TRBJ1-2, with 8 bases lining up with TRBD1. This CDR3 is built from 15 residues. Per germline, CDR1 SGHTA and CDR2 FQGTGA. V gave up 5 bases and J gave up 8 bases; unmatched junction bases: 13. Here the CDR3 reads CASSLSGGAGEGYTF. The DNA of the CDR3 is TGTGCCAGCAGCCTATCAGGGGGCGCCGGAGAAGGCTACACCTTC.

The CDR3 region has the DNA TGTGCCAGCCGCCGACAGTATGGCTACACCTTC. As protein: CASRRQYGYTF. The V call is TRBV2, the J call TRBJ1-2; D might be TRBD1 (5 bases). Germline loops: CDR1 SNHLY, CDR2 FYNNEI. V was clipped by 8 bases and J by 5 bases, with 9 bases between them. This CDR3 has 11 residues.

V and J are TRBV4-3 and TRBJ2-1; D is possibly TRBD2 (6 bases). The CDR3 loop spans 14 amino acids. Germline CDR1 LGHNA, CDR2 YSLEER. V was pared by 3 bases and J by 9 bases, with 15 bases between. The chain's CDR3 is CASSQEGGAFEQFF. The CDR3 bases are TGCGCCAGCAGCCAGGAGGGTGGGGCTTTTGAGCAGTTCTTC.

This clone was counted a single time. The V gene is TRBV12-5, the J gene TRBJ2-1, with 7 bases identical to TRBD2. Trimming at V came to 6 bases and at J to 6 bases, leaving 5 bases not matched to a gene. CDR1 and CDR2 (germline): LGHNT, FRNRAP. This CDR3 spans 13 amino acids. The CDR3 region is CASGPSGGNEQFF. The CDR3 region has the DNA TGTGCTAGTGGCCCCTCGGGGGGCAATGAGCAGTTCTTC. Drawing the rest from reference TRBV12-5 and TRBJ2-1, the complete variable domain is DARVTQTPRHKVTEMGQEVTMRCQPILGHNTVFWYRQTMMQGLELLAYFRNRAPLDDSGMPKDRFSAEMPDATLATLKIQPSEPRDSAVYFCASGPSGGNEQFFGPGTRLTVL.

V gene TRBV6-2 or TRBV6-3 combines with J gene TRBJ1-5, with 10 bases identical to TRBD1. The length of the CDR3 is 16 residues. The J segment lost 1 base and the V segment lost 5 bases, leaving 5 bases of the junction unmatched. Germline V gives CDR1 MNHEY, CDR2 SVGEGT. CDR3 nucleotide sequence: TGTGCCAGCAGTGCCGACAGGGGGCAGAGCAATCAGCCCCAGCATTTT. The encoded protein is CASSADRGQSNQPQHF.

The chain carries TRBV15 and TRBJ2-7, with 9 bases lining up with TRBD1. The V gene end was trimmed by 8 bases and the J gene end by 5 bases; junction bases not matched to a gene: 4. This CDR3 contains 12 residues. Per the germline V gene, CDR1 is LNHNV and CDR2 is YYDKDF (reference sequence). CDR3 DNA: TGTGCCACCGGGACAGGGTCCCACGAGCAGTACTTC. The encoded protein is CATGTGSHEQYF.

The genes are TRBV11-2 and TRBJ2-1, with 10 bases aligning to TRBD2. J was trimmed by 3 bases and V by 8 bases; bases with no gene match: 1. This CDR3 comprises 13 residues. Germline CDR1 and CDR2: SGHAT and FQNNGV. The CDR3 loop reads CASQRGGYNEQFF. CDR3 sequence (DNA): TGTGCCAGCCAGCGGGGGGGCTACAATGAGCAGTTCTTC.